The clone carrying this T cell receptor (beta chain) was observed many times. What it recognizes is unknown. The sample comes from a study of T cells in Graves' hyperthyroidism and ophthalmopathy. Points from the study as a whole: Blood also contained most expanded thyroid clonotypes above 0.001.

CDR1 is MNHEY, CDR2 SMNVEV, per germline (reference sequence). This CDR3 has 17 residues. V shed 0 bases and J 2 bases; nucleotides not matched to a gene: 8. Each patient was aged 18 to 65 and had newly diagnosed hyperthyroidism of under 2 months' duration. Diagnostic decisions used clinical symptoms, serum thyroxine and TRAb, thyroid ultrasound and orbital computed tomography. RNA transcripts were the template for amplifying TCR beta CDR3 regions. With the HTBI primer set, the TCR CDR3 went through a first round of RT-PCR. A single record per CDR3 protein comes from TCRdb applying MiXCR to the multiplex PCR reads. Here the sample spans a few hundred thousand distinct CDR3 sequences, about 15% being singletons.

The genes are TRBV27 and TRBJ2-3; 7 bases agree with TRBD1. This clonotype was sampled from a woman aged 30 to 39 with Graves' hyperthyroidism. What was sequenced was blood. CDR3: CASSLSWGQIFTDTQYF. The CDR3 region has the DNA TGTGCCAGCAGTTTATCGTGGGGACAGATATTCACAGATACGCAGTATTTT.